The 19 T cell receptor beta chains reported below all come from one sample, sequenced in a study of shared clonotypes between healthy human individuals. CD45RO-negative cells were positively selected for CCR7, leaving out terminally differentiated effector memory CD45RA+ cells. Only in-frame clones appear in the TCRdb table, and some are missing; sequencing was by immunoSEQ multiplex PCR. This sample has some 2.1 million clones, with 80% to 95% found just once. Sequences were obtained from naive CD8+ T cells from PBMCs. These receptors were obtained from a man younger than 35 in good health. Some clones in this sample may be carry-over from other donors' samples.

The rearrangement uses TRBV6-5 and TRBJ2-3, with 7 bases that match TRBD2. The CDR3 length is 13 residues. J was trimmed by 1 base and V by 7 bases; bases with no gene match: 2. Germline CDR1 MNHEY, CDR2 SVGAGI. This chain's CDR3 is CASKLAGTDTQYF. The CDR3 nucleotides read TGTGCCAGCAAGCTAGCGGGCACAGATACGCAGTATTTT.

The rearrangement joins TRBV15 to TRBJ1-2, with D possibly matching TRBD1 (5 bases). Trimming took 1 base from V and 10 from J, leaving 19 bases between them. Germline CDR1 is LNHNV and CDR2 is YYDKDF (reference sequence). The CDR3 runs to 15 residues. As DNA, the CDR3 is TGTGCCACCAGCAGAGGGAGGGAGGGGTCGAGTTCCTACACCTTC. It translates to CATSRGREGSSSYTF.

This clone was picked up one time. The CDR3 region is CSALDAQGLQGVATGELFF. CDR3 coding DNA: TGCAGCGCTTTAGACGCTCAGGGTTTACAGGGGGTGGCCACCGGGGAGCTGTTTTTT. This chain joins TRBV29-1 and TRBJ2-2; 8 nucleotides line up with TRBD1. Per the germline V gene, CDR1 is SQVTM and CDR2 is ANQGSEA. This CDR3 contains 19 residues. V lost 7 bases, J lost 4 bases, and 23 bases stayed unmatched.

CDR3 coding DNA: TGTGCCAGCAGCGGGGGACTAGCGGGAGATACGCAGTATTTT. It encodes CASSGGLAGDTQYF. J is TRBJ2-3 and V is TRBV7-8; TRBD2 agrees at 12 bases. The length of the CDR3 is 14 residues. The junction had 2 bases not matched to a gene; V was cut back by 5 bases and J by 5 bases. CDR1 is SGHVS and CDR2 is FQNEAQ in the germline V gene.

V is TRBV6-1 and J is TRBJ1-4, with D maybe TRBD1 (6 bases). Germline V gene lookup returns CDR1 MNHNS and CDR2 SASEGT. V was clipped by 4 bases and J by 7 bases, with 13 bases between them. The CDR3 spans 14 residues. CDR3 in amino acids: CASSGWGLGEKLFF. In nucleotides, the CDR3 is TGTGCCAGCAGTGGTTGGGGGCTGGGTGAAAAACTGTTTTTT.

The rearrangement links TRBV21-1 to TRBJ2-7; the table's D call of TRBD2 was not tested on the DNA. TRBV21-1 is a pseudogene. The CDR3 is 12 residues long. The CDR3 DNA sequence: TGTGCCAGCAGCAAAGGGCGGTACGAGCAGTACTTC. This codes for CASSKGRYEQYF.

In this sample, this clone turned up once. V gene TRBV28 combines with J gene TRBJ2-1, with D unclear. In germline, CDR1 is MDHEN, CDR2 SYDVKM. This CDR3 is 13 amino acids long. The germline V and J ends were trimmed by 5 bases and 9 bases, with 14 bases remaining between them. The CDR3 is CASSLGPGREQFF. CDR3 sequence (DNA): TGTGCCAGCAGTCTCGGTCCAGGCCGTGAGCAGTTCTTC.

This clone showed up just a few times. This chain connects TRBV9 to TRBJ1-1; 8 bases are shared with TRBD1. Germline V gives CDR1 SGDLS, CDR2 YYNGEE. CDR3 length: 15 residues. Trimming cost V 3 bases and J 4 bases; bases outside gene matches: 8. The CDR3 region has the DNA TGTGCCAGCAGCGCATACAGGGGGACGGGCACTGAAGCTTTCTTT. Protein sequence: CASSAYRGTGTEAFF.

This chain uses TRBV7-9 with TRBJ2-1; weak D call: TRBD2 (6 bases). Germline CDR1 is SEHNR and CDR2 is FQNEAQ (reference sequence). Trimming stripped 0 bases from V and 0 bases from J, with 9 bases between. The CDR3 consists of 16 residues. The CDR3 DNA follows: TGTGCCAGCAGCTTAGCCGGGAGTAACTCCTACAATGAGCAGTTCTTC. Its translation: CASSLAGSNSYNEQFF.

This clone was counted a single time. The gene calls are TRBV4-2 and TRBJ2-7, with D tentatively TRBD1 (6 bases). Germline assignment: CDR1 LGHNA and CDR2 YNFKEQ. The V gene lost 1 base and the J gene lost 6 bases, with 13 bases spanning the gap. The CDR3 has 14 amino acids. CDR3 nucleotide sequence: TGTGCCAGCAGCCAAGCCCGACAGGTAGGCGAGCAGTACTTC. This codes for CASSQARQVGEQYF.

The genes are TRBV5-5 and TRBJ2-1, with unresolved D. The germline V and J ends were trimmed by 4 bases and 10 bases, with 15 bases remaining between them. This CDR3 is 13 amino acids long. Germline CDR1 SGHKS, CDR2 YYEKEE (reference sequence). CDR3 DNA: TGTGCCAGCAGCAACCCGATGAAAGTGGAGCAGTTCTTC. It yields the protein CASSNPMKVEQFF.

J is TRBJ2-5 and V is TRBV7-6; perhaps D is TRBD1 or TRBD2 (5 bases each). Trimming took 1 base from V and 7 from J, leaving 13 bases between them. Germline CDR1 is SGHVS and CDR2 is FNYEAQ. The CDR3 is 14 amino acids. CDR3 coding DNA: TGTGCCAGCAGCTTAGAGGGACGCTGGGGGACCCAGTACTTC. Its protein is CASSLEGRWGTQYF.

This clone came up once. Compared with germline, one end of the junction differs, possibly owing to a read error. This chain links TRBV6-6 with TRBJ2-5, with 9 bases lining up with TRBD2. The CDR3 is made up of 14 amino acids. Germline lookup yields CDR1 MNHNY and CDR2 SVGAGI (reference sequence). As DNA, the CDR3 is TGTGCCGGCAGTTTTATAGCGGGAGCTGAGACCCAGTACTTC. Its translation: CAGSFIAGAETQYF.

The V call is TRBV4-1, the J call TRBJ1-3; possibly TRBD1 for D (6 bases). Trimming removed 1 base at V and 3 bases at J, with 13 bases between. CDR1 MGHRA and CDR2 YSYEKL come from the germline V gene. The CDR3 is 16 amino acids. The CDR3 DNA sequence: TGCGCCAGCAGCCAAGTTACACAGGGAGGTGGAAACACCATATATTTT. Amino acids: CASSQVTQGGGNTIYF.

The chain links TRBV6-6 to TRBJ1-4; TRBD1 might be the D (6 bases). V was shortened by 2 bases and J by 8 bases, with 15 bases between the two germline ends. Germline CDR1 MNHNY, CDR2 SVGAGI (reference sequence). The CDR3 is 15 amino acids. CDR3 residues: CASSYARGVGEKLFF. The CDR3 DNA is TGTGCCAGCAGTTACGCTAGGGGGGTTGGAGAAAAACTGTTTTTT.

The V gene is TRBV6-5, the J gene TRBJ2-1; no reliable D call. Trimming cost V 0 bases and J 0 bases, with 9 bases left between them. The V gene's germline CDR1 is MNHEY and CDR2 SVGAGI. This CDR3 is built from 16 residues. The CDR3 sequence: CASSYSPPDSYNEQFF. CDR3 sequence (DNA): TGTGCCAGCAGTTACTCCCCTCCCGACTCCTACAATGAGCAGTTCTTC.

CDR3 protein: CATKFPGLSQPQHF. The CDR3 bases are TGTGCCACAAAATTTCCAGGGTTAAGTCAGCCCCAGCATTTT. This chain connects TRBV19 to TRBJ1-5; D might be TRBD1 (5 bases). Looked up from germline, CDR1 is LNHDA and CDR2 is SQIVND (reference sequence). The V end was cut by 10 bases, the J end by 6 bases, with 19 bases between. The CDR3 length is 14 residues. Filled out from reference TRBV19 and TRBJ1-5, the complete variable domain reads DGGITQSPKYLFRKEGQNVTLSCEQNLNHDAMYWYRQDPGQGLRLIYYSQIVNDFQKGDIAEGYSVSREKKESFPLTVTSAQKNPTAFYLCATKFPGLSQPQHFGDGTRLSIL.

This clone was recorded once. V usage is TRBV4-2 and J usage is TRBJ2-7; D gene unclear. Per the germline V gene, CDR1 is LGHNA and CDR2 is YNFKEQ. V gave up 1 base and J gave up 6 bases, with 13 bases separating them. This CDR3 has 14 residues. CDR3 DNA sequence: TGTGCCAGCAGCCAAGGCCCGGGTGGTCGCGAGCAGTACTTC. Its translation is CASSQGPGGREQYF.

This chain joins TRBV27 and TRBJ2-2; D is perhaps TRBD1 or TRBD2 (6 bases each). Per germline, CDR1 MNHEY and CDR2 SMNVEV (reference sequence). CDR3 size: 14 residues. The V and J ends lost 6 bases and 7 bases respectively, with 15 bases between them. The CDR3 protein is CASSSGGGGGELFF. The CDR3 DNA is TGTGCCAGCAGCTCCGGGGGCGGCGGCGGGGAGCTGTTTTTT.